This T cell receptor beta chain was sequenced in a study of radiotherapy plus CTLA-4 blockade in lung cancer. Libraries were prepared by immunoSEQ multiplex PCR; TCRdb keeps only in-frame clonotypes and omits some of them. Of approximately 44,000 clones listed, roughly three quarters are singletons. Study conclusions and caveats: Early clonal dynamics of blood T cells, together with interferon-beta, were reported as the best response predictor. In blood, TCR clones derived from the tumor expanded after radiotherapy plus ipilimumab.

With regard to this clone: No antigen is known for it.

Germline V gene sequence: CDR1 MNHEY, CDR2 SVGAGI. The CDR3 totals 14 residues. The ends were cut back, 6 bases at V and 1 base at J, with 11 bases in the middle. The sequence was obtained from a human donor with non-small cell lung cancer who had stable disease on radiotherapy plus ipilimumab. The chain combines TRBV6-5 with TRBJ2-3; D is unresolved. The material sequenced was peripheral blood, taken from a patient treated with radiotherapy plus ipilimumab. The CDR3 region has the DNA TGTGCCAGCAGCCTTTCTGGAGGCACAGATACGCAGTATTTT. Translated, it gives CASSLSGGTDTQYF.